The T cell receptor beta chain under discussion was sequenced for a study of cytomegalovirus exposure and HLA in healthy donors. Study as a whole: Among 398 genotyped donors, 65% to 90% fell in the Caucasian-associated ancestry cluster. Findings and caveats of the study: Some public TCRs appeared in many individuals, while most sequences were rare. Most of the CMV-associated TCR beta chains (in a later analysis) appeared to be HLA-restricted. About 87% or about 30% of the time was how often most TCR beta V segments were productive, according to an earlier analysis.

Comment on this clone: Its antigen is not identified.

PCR amplification relied on 60 Vbeta primers (plus 13 Jbeta primers). Here immunoSEQ multiplex PCR was the method, and the copy in TCRdb shows in-frame clones only, minus some. The sample includes around 170,000 clones, 84% of them seen just once. The CDR3 contains 13 residues. The ends lost 3 bases at V and 7 bases at J; junction bases unmatched: 6. Germline V gene sequence: CDR1 MNHEY, CDR2 SMNVEV (reference sequence). This chain joins TRBV27 and TRBJ2-7, with 7 bases lining up with TRBD2. Sequencing was performed on PBMCs. This clonotype originated in a boy between 2 and 10 years old in good health and CMV-seronegative. CDR3 sequence: CASSFTSDMEQYF. The CDR3, as DNA: TGTGCCAGCAGTTTTACTAGCGATATGGAGCAGTACTTC.